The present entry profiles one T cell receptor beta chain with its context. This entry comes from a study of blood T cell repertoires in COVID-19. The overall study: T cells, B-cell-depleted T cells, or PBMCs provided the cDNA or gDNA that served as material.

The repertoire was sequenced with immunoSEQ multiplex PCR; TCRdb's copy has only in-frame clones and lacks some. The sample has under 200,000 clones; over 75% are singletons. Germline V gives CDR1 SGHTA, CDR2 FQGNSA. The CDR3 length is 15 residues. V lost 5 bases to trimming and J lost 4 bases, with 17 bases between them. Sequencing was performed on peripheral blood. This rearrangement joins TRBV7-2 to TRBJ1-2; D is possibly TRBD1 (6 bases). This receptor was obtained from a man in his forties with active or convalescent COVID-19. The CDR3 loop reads CASSPRDTIFYGYTF. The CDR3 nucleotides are TGTGCCAGCAGCCCCAGGGACACAATCTTCTATGGCTACACCTTC. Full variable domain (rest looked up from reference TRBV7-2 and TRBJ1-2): GAGVSQSPSNKVTEKGKDVELRCDPISGHTALYWYRQSLGQGLEFLIYFQGNSAPDKSGLPSDRFSAERTGGSVSTLTIQRTQQEDSAVYLCASSPRDTIFYGYTFGSGTRLTVV.